This is a list of T cell receptor beta chains from one sample in a study of human T cells and chemical hapten exposure. TCRdb recomputed calls from the RACE reads with MiXCR, one row per CDR3 protein. The sample includes more than 250,000 distinct CDR3 sequences, around 7.7% of them seen just once. Specimen: whole blood, collected in connection with sensitization to the hapten diphenylcyclopropenone (DPC). Every receptor here comes from a man aged 18 to 30 with alopecia areata. Some clones in this sample may be carry-over from other donors' samples. The CDR3 runs from the conserved cysteine through the conserved F or W. A D gene is named only where the DNA matches it firmly. Part of the rows lack a size; the others show once, few, many or a class for expanded clones.

CDR3 protein	CDR3 DNA	clone size	D gene	V gene	J gene
CSARDRLRTSGGYNEQFF	TGCAGTGCTAGAGACCGCCTCCGGACTAGCGGGGGCTACAATGAGCAGTTCTTC	few	TRBD2	TRBV20-1	TRBJ2-1
CASSRDLGANVLTF	TGCGCCAGCAGCCGAGATTTGGGGGCCAACGTCCTGACTTTC	NA	NA	TRBV4-3	TRBJ2-6
CASSFSLGQAGETQYF	TGTGCCAGCAGTTTTAGCCTGGGACAGGCGGGGGAGACCCAGTACTTC	few	TRBD1	TRBV12-3/TRBV12-4	TRBJ2-5
CSARVDHGTQYF	TGCAGTGCTAGAGTAGACCACGGGACCCAGTACTTC	few	NA	TRBV20-1	TRBJ2-5
CASSLWRDNNQPQHF	TGTGCCAGCAGTTTATGGAGGGACAACAATCAGCCCCAGCATTTT	many	NA	TRBV28	TRBJ1-5
CATSTSQTGRVTDTQYF	TGTGCCACCAGCACCTCCCAGACAGGGAGAGTTACAGATACGCAGTATTTT	many	TRBD1	TRBV15	TRBJ2-3
CASSPNPSTDTQYF	TGTGCCAGCAGCCCCAACCCAAGCACAGATACGCAGTATTTT	NA	NA	TRBV7-3	TRBJ2-3
CASSYSKLSGWGSPLHF	TGTGCCAGCAGTTACTCGAAGCTCTCCGGGTGGGGTTCACCCCTCCACTTT	few	NA	TRBV6-2/TRBV6-3	TRBJ1-6
CASSQRAGSLDTEAFF	TGTGCCAGCAGCCAAAGAGCGGGGAGTTTGGACACTGAAGCTTTCTTT	few	NA	TRBV11-2	TRBJ1-1
CASSDGTAEDSPLHF	TGCGCCAGCAGTGATGGGACAGCCGAAGATTCACCCCTCCACTTT	NA	TRBD1	TRBV5-1	TRBJ1-6
CASSLSRRPDTQYF	TGTGCCAGCAGTTTATCAAGGCGGCCAGATACGCAGTATTTT	NA	NA	TRBV27	TRBJ2-3
CASSPDRDDPEAFF	TGTGCCAGCAGCCCTGACAGGGACGACCCTGAAGCTTTCTTT	NA	TRBD1	TRBV7-9	TRBJ1-1
CAIAEREAGGELFF	TGTGCCATCGCCGAACGCGAGGCTGGCGGGGAGCTGTTTTTT	few	NA	TRBV10-3	TRBJ2-2
CASSAMTNRVGEKLFF	TGTGCCAGCAGTGCAATGACGAACAGGGTTGGGGAAAAACTGTTTTTT	few	NA	TRBV2	TRBJ1-4
CASAPRSFSTDTQYF	TGTGCCAGCGCCCCTAGGTCCTTTAGCACAGATACGCAGTATTTT	NA	NA	TRBV6-5	TRBJ2-3
CASSPPSDPSTDTQYF	TGTGCCAGCAGCCCACCCAGCGACCCTAGCACAGATACGCAGTATTTT	few	NA	TRBV3-1	TRBJ2-3
CASSRLGQGGNQPQHF	TGTGCCAGCAGCAGACTAGGACAGGGGGGCAATCAGCCCCAGCATTTT	NA	TRBD1	TRBV7-2	TRBJ1-5
CASGELGYTEAFF	TGTGCCAGCGGGGAGCTGGGGTACACTGAAGCTTTCTTT	many	NA	TRBV6-2/TRBV6-3	TRBJ1-1
CSVGWDRVNTEAFF	TGCAGCGTTGGGTGGGACAGGGTTAACACTGAAGCTTTCTTT	few	TRBD1	TRBV29-1	TRBJ1-1
CASSLLGLRGANEKLFF	TGTGCCAGCAGCTTGCTGGGTCTCCGGGGGGCTAATGAAAAACTGTTTTTT	few	NA	TRBV5-6	TRBJ1-4
CASSLSSGDGYTF	TGTGCCAGCAGCTTATCTTCAGGAGATGGCTACACCTTC	NA	NA	TRBV7-9	TRBJ1-2
CASSYTGTQYF	TGTGCCAGCAGCTATACAGGGACCCAGTACTTC	NA	NA	TRBV7-2	TRBJ2-5
CASSRTSGGTYNEQFF	TGTGCCAGCAGCAGGACTAGCGGGGGGACCTACAATGAGCAGTTCTTC	NA	TRBD2	TRBV11-2	TRBJ2-1
CSVERTGSTDTQYF	TGCAGCGTTGAAAGGACAGGGAGCACAGATACGCAGTATTTT	many	TRBD1	TRBV29-1	TRBJ2-3
CSVGPGSYTEAFF	TGCAGCGTGGGGCCCGGGAGCTATACTGAAGCTTTCTTT	few	NA	TRBV29-1	TRBJ1-1
CASSLDEVSSTDTQYF	TGTGCCAGCAGTTTAGATGAAGTCTCTAGCACAGATACGCAGTATTTT	many	NA	TRBV12-3/TRBV12-4	TRBJ2-3
CASSQETGRTSYNEQFF	TGCGCCAGCAGCCAAGAGACCGGGAGAACATCCTACAATGAGCAGTTCTTC	NA	NA	TRBV4-3	TRBJ2-1
CASSLLGNQPQHF	TGTGCCAGCAGCTTGCTAGGCAATCAGCCCCAGCATTTT	many	NA	TRBV5-5	TRBJ1-5
CSVDVDRGSYEQYF	TGCAGCGTTGATGTCGACAGGGGGTCCTACGAGCAGTACTTC	NA	TRBD1	TRBV29-1	TRBJ2-7
CASSYRGLANTIYF	TGTGCCAGCAGCTACAGGGGACTGGCAAACACCATATATTTT	NA	TRBD1	TRBV14	TRBJ1-3
CASRAGTSRYNEQFF	TGTGCCAGCAGAGCCGGGACTAGCAGATACAATGAGCAGTTCTTC	few	TRBD2	TRBV12-3/TRBV12-4	TRBJ2-1
CASSYSALSGHLGGYTF	TGTGCCAGCAGTTACTCCGCATTGTCGGGACACCTTGGAGGCTACACCTTC	few	NA	TRBV6-2/TRBV6-3	TRBJ1-2
CASSFSSIGYTF	TGTGCCAGCAGTTTCAGCAGTATCGGCTACACCTTC	NA	NA	TRBV28	TRBJ1-2
CASSSRDRNTGELFF	TGTGCCAGCAGCTCCCGGGACAGAAACACCGGGGAGCTGTTTTTT	few	TRBD1	TRBV7-9	TRBJ2-2
CASRTFGSGYNEQFF	TGTGCCAGCAGAACCTTTGGGTCGGGTTACAATGAGCAGTTCTTC	few	NA	TRBV6-2/TRBV6-3	TRBJ2-1
CSVRPNDGYTF	TGCAGCGTTCGCCCGAATGATGGCTACACCTTC	few	NA	TRBV29-1	TRBJ1-2
CSVENSTEPGVPFNTQYF	TGCAGCGTTGAAAATTCGACGGAGCCAGGGGTCCCTTTCAATACGCAGTATTTT	NA	NA	TRBV29-1	TRBJ2-3
CSARGDRVTEAFF	TGCAGTGCTAGAGGGGACAGGGTAACTGAAGCTTTCTTT	few	TRBD1	TRBV20-1	TRBJ1-1
CASSSAGGRVNQPQHF	TGTGCCAGCAGTTCGGCAGGGGGCAGGGTCAATCAGCCCCAGCATTTT	few	TRBD1	TRBV6-5	TRBJ1-5
CSVSLGGLSYEQYF	TGCAGCGTGTCCCTCGGGGGCCTCTCCTACGAGCAGTACTTC	few	NA	TRBV29-1	TRBJ2-7
CASSPLSGGENTEAFF	TGTGCCAGCTCACCTCTATCGGGAGGGGAGAACACTGAAGCTTTCTTT	NA	NA	TRBV18	TRBJ1-1
CASSHLDRTGNSPLHF	TGTGCCAGCAGCCACTTAGACAGGACCGGTAATTCACCCCTCCACTTT	many	NA	TRBV6-2/TRBV6-3	TRBJ1-6
CASSYSTVGGANSYNEQFF	TGTGCCAGCAGTTACTCGACTGTGGGGGGGGCTAACTCCTACAATGAGCAGTTCTTC	NA	NA	TRBV6-2/TRBV6-3	TRBJ2-1
CASSLGEAGANVLTF	TGTGCCAGCAGCTTAGGGGAAGCCGGGGCCAACGTCCTGACTTTC	NA	NA	TRBV7-2	TRBJ2-6
CASLNLGGDNEQFF	TGTGCCAGCTTAAATCTTGGCGGGGACAATGAGCAGTTCTTC	few	NA	TRBV6-5	TRBJ2-1
CSVKEDNRGSPLHF	TGCAGCGTGAAAGAAGACAACAGAGGTTCACCCCTCCACTTT	few	NA	TRBV29-1	TRBJ1-6
CSVGVKQGPGGGQYF	TGCAGCGTTGGGGTGAAACAGGGTCCCGGCGGGGGCCAGTACTTC	NA	NA	TRBV29-1	TRBJ2-5
CAIMEGDHNEQFF	TGTGCCATCATGGAAGGGGATCACAATGAGCAGTTCTTC	few	NA	TRBV10-3	TRBJ2-1
CASSATGEEKLFF	TGTGCCAGCAGTGCGACAGGGGAAGAAAAACTGTTTTTT	NA	TRBD1	TRBV12-3/TRBV12-4	TRBJ1-4
CASSEGGQGIGATEAFF	TGTGCCAGCAGTGAAGGGGGACAGGGAATCGGGGCCACTGAAGCTTTCTTT	NA	TRBD1	TRBV25-1	TRBJ1-1
CASSQIQGGGAKNIQYF	TGTGCCAGCAGCCAAATTCAGGGGGGGGGAGCCAAAAACATTCAGTACTTC	few	NA	TRBV6-6	TRBJ2-4
CASSHRLKTQYF	TGTGCCAGCAGCCACCGACTGAAGACCCAGTACTTC	many	NA	TRBV3-1	TRBJ2-5
CASSFRPQETQYF	TGTGCCAGCAGCTTTCGACCCCAAGAGACCCAGTACTTC	NA	NA	TRBV11-2	TRBJ2-5
CASSYGRGVSTDTQYF	TGTGCCAGCAGTTACGGTCGCGGGGTTAGCACAGATACGCAGTATTTT	few	NA	TRBV6-6	TRBJ2-3
CASSLGSQWGTEAFF	TGTGCCAGCAGCTTAGGGTCGCAGTGGGGCACTGAAGCTTTCTTT	NA	NA	TRBV7-9	TRBJ1-1
CASSQLPAGASYNEQFF	TGTGCCAGCAGCCAACTCCCAGCGGGGGCTTCCTACAATGAGCAGTTCTTC	few	TRBD2	TRBV7-6	TRBJ2-1
CASSLVGGAGNTIYF	TGTGCCAGCAGCTTAGTCGGAGGGGCTGGAAACACCATATATTTT	many	NA	TRBV7-6	TRBJ1-3